The entry below describes one T cell receptor beta chain. Germline V gene data show CDR1 as MNHNY and CDR2 as SVGAGI (reference sequence). V was shortened by 6 bases and J by 10 bases, with 22 bases between the two germline ends. The CDR3 is 15 residues long. These data belong to a study of blood T cells in healthy people across ages. Alongside a J-beta primer mix, a sample-barcoded 5' primer served in a second PCR lasting about 7 to 12 cycles. TCRdb processed the 5' RACE reads anew with MiXCR; each CDR3 protein has one entry. The table has 550,000 to 600,000 distinct CDR3 sequences, roughly 43% seen once. Per sample, no less than 5.5 micrograms of total RNA were extracted.

The sequence was obtained from an older man in good health. The chain is built from TRBV6-6 and TRBJ2-1, with D possibly called TRBD1 or TRBD2 (6 bases each). The sequenced material came from blood. CDR3 amino acids: CASSRWGPKAGEQFF. The DNA of the CDR3 is TGTGCCAGCAGCCGCTGGGGGCCTAAAGCGGGCGAGCAGTTCTTC.